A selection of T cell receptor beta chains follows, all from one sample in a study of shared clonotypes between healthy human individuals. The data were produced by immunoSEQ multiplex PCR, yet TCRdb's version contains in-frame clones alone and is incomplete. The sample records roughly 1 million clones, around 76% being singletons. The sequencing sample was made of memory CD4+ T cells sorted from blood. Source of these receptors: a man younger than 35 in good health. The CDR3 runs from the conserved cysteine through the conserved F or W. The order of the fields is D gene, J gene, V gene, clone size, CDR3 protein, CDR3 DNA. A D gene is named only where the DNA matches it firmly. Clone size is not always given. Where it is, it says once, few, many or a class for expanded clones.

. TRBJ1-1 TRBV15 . CATSRSTAEGTEAFF TGTGCCACCAGCAGATCGACCGCTGAGGGAACTGAAGCTTTCTTT
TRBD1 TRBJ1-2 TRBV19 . CASTPTGQGGYTF TGTGCCAGTACCCCGACAGGGCAGGGGGGCTACACCTTC
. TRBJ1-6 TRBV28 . CASSLSASPLHF TGCGCCAGCAGTTTGTCCGCCTCACCCCTCCACTTT
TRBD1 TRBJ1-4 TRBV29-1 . CSVEEAGGQGAKLFF TGCAGCGTTGAAGAGGCGGGAGGACAGGGGGCTAAACTGTTTTTT
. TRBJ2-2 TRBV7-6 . CASSLTGKNTGELFF TGTGCCAGCAGCCTAACCGGGAAGAACACCGGGGAGCTGTTTTTT
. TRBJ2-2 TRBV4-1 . CASSQPLGQVGELFF TGCGCCAGCAGCCAACCACTAGGTCAAGTCGGGGAGCTGTTTTTT
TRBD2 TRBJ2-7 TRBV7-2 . CASSQTSGSNYEQYF TGTGCCAGCAGCCAGACTAGCGGGTCCAACTACGAGCAGTACTTC
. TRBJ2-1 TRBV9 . CASSAGTYNEQFF TGTGCCAGCAGCGCCGGGACGTACAATGAGCAGTTCTTC
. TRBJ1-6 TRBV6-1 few CASSEQGRSYNSPLHF TGTGCCAGCAGTGAGCAGGGCCGCTCCTATAATTCACCCCTCCACTTT
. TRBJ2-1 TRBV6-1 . CASCVRDRQQFF TGTGCCAGTTGTGTCCGGGACCGTCAACAGTTCTTC
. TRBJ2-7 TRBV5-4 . CASSSDSPRTYEQYF TGTGCCAGCAGCTCGGACTCCCCAAGAACCTACGAGCAGTACTTC
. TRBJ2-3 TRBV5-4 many CASSPDVPFTDTQYF TGTGCCAGCAGCCCGGACGTACCCTTCACAGATACGCAGTATTTT
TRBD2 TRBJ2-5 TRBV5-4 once CASSFQREQRETQYF TGTGCCAGCAGCTTCCAGCGGGAGCAGCGCGAGACCCAGTACTTC
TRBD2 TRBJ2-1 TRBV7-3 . CASSTGLALSEQFF TGTGCCAGCAGCACGGGACTAGCTCTTTCTGAGCAGTTCTTC
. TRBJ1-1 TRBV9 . CASSLEGLGITEAFF TGTGCCAGCAGCCTAGAAGGGTTGGGAATCACTGAAGCTTTCTTT
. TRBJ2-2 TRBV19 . CASSIGATGTNTGELFF TGTGCCAGTAGTATAGGTGCGACAGGAACCAACACCGGGGAGCTGTTTTTT
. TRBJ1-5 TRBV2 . CASSEGTIRPQHF TGTGCCAGCAGTGAAGGTACAATTCGGCCCCAGCATTTT
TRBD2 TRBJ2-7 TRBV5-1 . CASSLGRGGSAGSTYEQYF TGCGCCAGCAGCTTAGGTCGGGGAGGGAGTGCGGGATCCACCTACGAGCAGTACTTC
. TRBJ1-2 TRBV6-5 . CASSYSLSATRGYTF TGTGCCAGCAGTTACTCCCTTTCAGCCACCCGTGGCTACACCTTC
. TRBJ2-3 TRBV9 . CASSVGITTTTDTQYF TGTGCCAGCAGCGTAGGGATCACAACAACCACAGATACGCAGTATTTT
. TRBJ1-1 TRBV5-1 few CASTRGNMGDTEAFF TGCGCCAGCACCCGGGGGAATATGGGGGACACTGAAGCTTTCTTT
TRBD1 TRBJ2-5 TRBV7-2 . CASSLAGTGGQTQYF TGTGCCAGCAGCCTGGCCGGGACAGGGGGGCAGACCCAGTACTTC
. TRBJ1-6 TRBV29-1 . CSVGDLRGPLHF TGCAGCGTTGGGGACCTACGGGGACCCCTCCACTTT
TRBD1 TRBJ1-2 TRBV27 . CASSPRAQGSGYTF TGTGCCAGCAGTCCCCGTGCACAGGGGAGCGGCTACACCTTC
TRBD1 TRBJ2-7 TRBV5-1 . CASSLGGGQSEQYF TGCGCCAGCAGCTTAGGGGGCGGTCAGTCCGAGCAGTACTTC
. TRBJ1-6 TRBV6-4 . CASREDSSYNSPLHF TGTGCCAGCAGGGAGGACAGCTCCTATAATTCACCCCTCCACTTT
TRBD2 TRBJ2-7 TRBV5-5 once CASSLAARGGRYYEQYF TGTGCCAGCAGCTTGGCGGCCCGCGGCGGGAGGTACTACGAGCAGTACTTC
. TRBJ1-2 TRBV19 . CASSIGSRAGESSYTF TGTGCCAGTAGTATCGGATCTCGGGCAGGGGAGTCGAGCTACACCTTC
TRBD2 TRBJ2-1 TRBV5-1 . CASSTQLAGGGLFF TGCGCCAGCAGCACCCAACTAGCGGGAGGAGGCCTGTTCTTC
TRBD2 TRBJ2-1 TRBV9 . CASSARLAGGNNEQFF TGTGCCAGCAGCGCTCGACTAGCGGGAGGAAACAATGAGCAGTTCTTC
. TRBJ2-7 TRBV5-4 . CASAASGGGPYEQYF TGTGCCAGCGCAGCCTCGGGAGGGGGCCCCTACGAGCAGTACTTC
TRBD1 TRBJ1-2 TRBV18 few CASSPQATGDGYTF TGTGCCAGCTCACCACAGGCGACAGGGGATGGCTACACCTTC
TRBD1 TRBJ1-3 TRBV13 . CASSPGQDSGNTIYF TGTGCCAGCAGCCCCGGACAGGACTCTGGAAACACCATATATTTT
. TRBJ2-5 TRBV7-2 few CASSLGVSPGQFKETQYF TGTGCCAGCAGCTTAGGCGTCTCACCAGGGCAATTTAAAGAGACCCAGTACTTC
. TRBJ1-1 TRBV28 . CASSPQGRSEAFF TGTGCCAGCAGTCCCCAAGGTCGGTCTGAAGCTTTCTTT
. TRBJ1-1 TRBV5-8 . CATKRQRNTEAFF TGTGCCACCAAAAGACAGAGAAACACTGAAGCTTTCTTT
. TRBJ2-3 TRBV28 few CASSLSHQGSDTQYF TGTGCCAGCAGTTTATCTCATCAGGGCTCAGATACGCAGTATTTT
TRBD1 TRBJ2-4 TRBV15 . CATSRAQGVAKNIQYF TGTGCCACCAGCAGAGCTCAGGGGGTAGCCAAAAACATTCAGTACTTC
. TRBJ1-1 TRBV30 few CAGWPGSLNTEAFF TGTGCCGGCTGGCCGGGGTCTCTAAACACTGAAGCTTTCTTT
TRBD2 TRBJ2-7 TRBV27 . CASSTGLAGSYEQYF TGTGCCAGCAGTACGGGACTAGCGGGATCTTACGAGCAGTACTTC
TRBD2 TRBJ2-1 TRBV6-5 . CASSSGVAGDNEQFF TGTGCCAGCAGTTCCGGGGTAGCGGGAGACAATGAGCAGTTCTTC
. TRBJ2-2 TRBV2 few CASSIENTGELFF TGTGCCAGCAGCATAGAGAACACCGGGGAGCTGTTTTTT
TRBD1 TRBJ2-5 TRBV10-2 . CASNGQGPVQETQYF TGCGCCAGCAATGGACAGGGGCCGGTCCAAGAGACCCAGTACTTC
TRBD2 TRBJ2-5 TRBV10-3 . CAIGTSGSTQYF TGTGCCATTGGGACTAGCGGATCGACCCAGTACTTC
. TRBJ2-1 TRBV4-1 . CASSQDQDRNEQFF TGCGCCAGCAGCCAAGATCAGGATCGCAATGAGCAGTTCTTC
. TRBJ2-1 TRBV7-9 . CASSRPRDSYNEQFF TGTGCCAGCAGCCGACCCCGGGACTCCTACAATGAGCAGTTCTTC
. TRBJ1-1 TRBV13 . CASSLVGGEAFF TGTGCCAGCAGCTTAGTCGGGGGTGAGGCTTTCTTT
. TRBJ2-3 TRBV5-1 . CASSLTVTSSTDTQYF TGCGCCAGCAGCTTGACAGTTACGAGTAGCACAGATACGCAGTATTTT
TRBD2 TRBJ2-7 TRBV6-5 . CASRLTSGSYEQYF TGTGCCAGCAGGTTGACTAGCGGATCCTACGAGCAGTACTTC
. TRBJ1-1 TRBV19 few CASSISSTGANTEAFF TGTGCCAGTAGTATTTCCTCTACAGGAGCGAACACTGAAGCTTTCTTT
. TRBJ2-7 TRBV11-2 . CASSLTYEQYF TGTGCCAGCAGCCTTACCTACGAGCAGTACTTC
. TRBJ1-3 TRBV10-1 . CASSGGGSGNTIYF TGCGCCAGCAGTGGTGGGGGATCTGGAAACACCATATATTTT
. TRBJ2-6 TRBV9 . CASSVEVGANVLTF TGTGCCAGCAGCGTAGAGGTCGGGGCCAACGTCCTGACTTTC
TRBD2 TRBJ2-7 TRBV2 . CASSLADLGEQYF TGTGCCAGCAGCCTAGCGGACCTGGGAGAGCAGTACTTC